These 11 T cell receptor beta chains were sequenced from one sample in a study of blood T cells in healthy people across ages. A sample-barcoded 5' primer and a J-beta primer mix were used in a second PCR of about 6 to 12 cycles. TCRdb fed the 5' RACE reads into MiXCR, producing one record per CDR3 protein. This sample yields just over 800,000 distinct CDR3 sequences, of which under 80% are seen a single time; roughly 25% belongs to the top ten. Sequencing input: blood. The source of these receptors is a man aged 25 to 40 in good health.

This sequence joins TRBV20-1 and TRBJ2-1, with 9 bases that match TRBD2. This CDR3 contains 14 residues. Losses at the gene ends were 3 bases for V and 5 bases for J; bases not matched to a gene: 5. CDR1 and CDR2 (germline): DFQATT, SNEGSKA (reference sequence). CDR3 in DNA: TGCAGTGCTAGGGGGGGACTAGCAGACAATGAGCAGTTCTTC. Translating it yields CSARGGLADNEQFF.

The chain is built from TRBV7-2 and TRBJ2-7, with D maybe TRBD1 (6 bases). Trimming shortened V by 5 bases and J by 1 base, and 12 bases separated the two germline ends. Per germline, CDR1 SGHTA and CDR2 FQGNSA. The CDR3 contains 14 residues. CDR3 sequence (DNA): TGTGCCAGCAGCGCGCAACAGGGATCCTACGAGCAGTACTTC. Residues: CASSAQQGSYEQYF.

The chain uses TRBV10-3 and TRBJ1-4, with no clear D. The CDR3 length is 12 residues. Germline V gene lookup returns CDR1 ENHRY and CDR2 SYGVKD. Trimming took off 6 bases at V and 4 bases at J, with 6 bases between the two ends. The chain's CDR3 is CAIRNDNEKLFF. For the CDR3, the DNA is TGTGCCATCAGGAATGATAATGAAAAACTGTTTTTT.

This chain joins TRBV30 and TRBJ2-7, with a tentative D call TRBD2 (6 bases). V was clipped by 0 bases and J by 7 bases, with 13 bases between them. Germline CDR1 reads GTSNPN; CDR2 reads SVGIG (reference sequence). The CDR3 has 13 amino acids. Here the CDR3 reads CAWSVRLAREQYF. Here the CDR3 DNA reads TGTGCCTGGAGTGTCCGGCTAGCGCGTGAGCAGTACTTC.

The chain joins TRBV12-3 or TRBV12-4 to TRBJ2-5; 10 nucleotides align to TRBD1. This CDR3 comprises 14 residues. V was clipped by 5 bases and J by 9 bases; unmatched bases: 9. CDR3: CASSLGQGVRAQYF. CDR3 DNA: TGTGCCAGCAGTCTCGGACAGGGGGTCAGAGCCCAGTACTTC.

This clonotype showed up just a few times. The chain links TRBV20-1 to TRBJ2-1, with D possibly TRBD1 on 5 matching bases. Deletions cut 3 bases from V and 4 bases from J, with 16 bases between. The germline V gene has CDR1 DFQATT and CDR2 SNEGSKA (reference sequence). This CDR3 is 15 amino acids long. CDR3 nucleotide sequence: TGCAGTGCTAGCGCCGCCCAGGGTCGGTACAATGAGCAGTTCTTC. It codes for CSASAAQGRYNEQFF.

As concerns this clonotype: A much larger clone sits a single nucleotide away, making a read error possible. This sequence joins TRBV6-2 or TRBV6-3 and TRBJ1-2, with D unclear. V lost 5 bases, J lost 8 bases, and 15 bases lay in between. Germline-derived CDR1 and CDR2 are MNHEY and SVGEGT. The CDR3 has 13 residues. Written as DNA, the CDR3 is TGTGCCAGCAGTGACGTCCCGGTGTTCGGCTACACCTTC. Protein: CASSDVPVFGYTF.

The chain is built from TRBV5-1 and TRBJ2-3, with D possibly being TRBD1 (5 bases). CDR1 is SGHRS, CDR2 YFSETQ, per germline. V was clipped by 4 bases and J by 1 base, with 16 bases between them. There are 16 residues in the CDR3. As DNA, the CDR3 is TGCGCCAGCAGCCTATACGGTAGGGGCGGCACAGATACGCAGTATTTT. As protein: CASSLYGRGGTDTQYF.

This clonotype was detected only a few times. In nucleotides, the CDR3 is TGTGCCAGCAGTTTAATAAGAGGAACTGAAGCTTTCTTT. Translated, it gives CASSLIRGTEAFF. The V gene is TRBV28, the J gene TRBJ1-1; no reliable D call. The CDR3 is made up of 13 amino acids. Germline CDR1 is MDHEN and CDR2 is SYDVKM. V gave up 2 bases and J gave up 5 bases, with 9 bases separating them.

The genes are TRBV28 and TRBJ2-3; 7 nucleotides agree with TRBD1. V dropped 5 bases and J dropped 6; count of bases not matched to a gene: 11. The length of the CDR3 is 15 residues. CDR1 is MDHEN and CDR2 is SYDVKM in the germline V gene. Written as DNA, the CDR3 is TGTGCCAGCAGTCAGAGGGACAGAACCCAGGATACGCAGTATTTT. Translation gives CASSQRDRTQDTQYF.

The CDR3 protein is CAISRESNQPQHF. The CDR3, as DNA: TGTGCCATCAGCCGGGAAAGCAATCAGCCCCAGCATTTT. The chain combines TRBV10-3 with TRBJ1-5; D is ambiguous. The CDR3 loop spans 13 amino acids. The V end was cut by 6 bases, the J end by 1 base, with 7 bases between. In germline, CDR1 is ENHRY, CDR2 SYGVKD.